One sample yielded the 28 T cell receptor beta chains listed below, sequenced in a study of monozygotic twins with inflammatory bowel disease. After re-calling the 5' RACE reads, TCRdb lists one entry per CDR3 protein, DNA absent. The sample includes hundreds of thousands of distinct CDR3 sequences. Sequences were obtained from blood. The receptor source for this set is a human donor with ulcerative colitis or Crohn's disease, or a healthy co-twin of an affected twin (not recorded which).

This chain joins TRBV20-1 and TRBJ1-5. The CDR3 runs to 13 residues. The germline CDR1 and CDR2 sequences are DFQATT and SNEGSKA (reference sequence). The CDR3 loop reads CSAGSSSNQPQHF.

V usage is TRBV4-1 and J usage is TRBJ1-2; the TCRdb D gene call, TRBD1, has no DNA to confirm it. Germline V CDR1 and CDR2: MGHRA, YSYEKL. The CDR3 is 17 amino acids. The CDR3 region is CASSSPYLGQGANGYTF.

The genes are TRBV6-5 and TRBJ2-3; checking the TCRdb D call of TRBD2 is not possible without DNA. The germline V gene has CDR1 MNHEY and CDR2 SVGAGI. The CDR3 contains 17 residues. CDR3 loop: CASSYSRRAASTDTQYF.

This rearrangement joins TRBV2 to TRBJ1-4; without DNA, the TCRdb call of TRBD1 cannot be checked. The germline V gene has CDR1 SNHLY and CDR2 FYNNEI. This CDR3 region has 14 residues. CDR3: CASSEGRTRSRLFF.

CDR3 in amino acids: CASSPRGTSVNEQFF. The V and J genes are TRBV3-1 and TRBJ2-1; lacking DNA, the TRBD2 call made by TCRdb goes unchecked. This CDR3 contains 15 residues. The germline CDR1 and CDR2 sequences are LGHDT and YNNKEL (reference sequence).

This sequence joins TRBV7-2 and TRBJ2-1; TCRdb calls TRBD1, which cannot be checked without DNA. The germline CDR1 and CDR2 sequences are SGHTA and FQGNSA. The CDR3 consists of 17 residues. This chain's CDR3 is CASSLVPGTLLAAEQFF.

The chain carries TRBV3-1 and TRBJ1-1; TCRdb names TRBD1, which stays unverified in the absence of DNA. The CDR3 covers 15 residues. CDR1 and CDR2 (germline): LGHDT, YNNKEL (reference sequence). CDR3 region: CASSQGGRQNTEAFF.

The chain recombines TRBV9 with TRBJ1-3. From germline, CDR1 is SGDLS and CDR2 YYNGEE. The CDR3 runs to 16 residues. The CDR3 reads CASSVEAGHSGNTIYF.

The chain recombines TRBV5-1 with TRBJ1-1; TCRdb's assignment of TRBD1 cannot be checked, as there is no DNA. Germline V gene lookup returns CDR1 SGHRS and CDR2 YFSETQ. This CDR3 contains 13 residues. CDR3: CASSLVGTTEAFF. Complete variable domain (other parts from reference TRBV5-1 and TRBJ1-1): KAGVTQTPRYLIKTRGQQVTLSCSPISGHRSVSWYQQTPGQGLQFLFEYFSETQRNKGNFPGRFSGRQFSNSRSEMNVSTLELGDSALYLCASSLVGTTEAFFGQGTRLTVV.

The chain couples TRBV7-2 to TRBJ2-1. This CDR3 comprises 15 residues. Per the germline V gene, CDR1 is SGHTA and CDR2 is FQGNSA. CDR3 protein: CASSFSGSVNNEQFF.

The chain employs TRBV30 and TRBJ2-3; no DNA is available, so the TRBD2 call from TCRdb remains unchecked. The CDR3 runs 17 residues. Germline CDR1 GTSNPN, CDR2 SVGIG (reference sequence). The CDR3 spells CAWSGGALGLAGNTQYF.

The chain combines TRBV5-1 with TRBJ2-2; TCRdb selects TRBD2, and the lack of DNA leaves this call unchecked. The CDR3 has 16 residues. The V gene's germline CDR1 is SGHRS and CDR2 YFSETQ. CDR3 in amino acids: CASSLSLAGNTGELFF.

The chain couples TRBV6-1 to TRBJ1-2; the D call of TRBD1 rests on TCRdb alone, since no DNA is present to check it. Germline loops: CDR1 MNHNS, CDR2 SASEGT. The CDR3 totals 12 residues. The CDR3 spells CASRGAPISYTF.

The chain carries TRBV6-5 and TRBJ1-2. This CDR3 region has 14 residues. CDR1 and CDR2 (germline): MNHEY, SVGAGI. This CDR3 is CASSYGRAGYGYTF.

This rearrangement joins TRBV27 to TRBJ1-2; no DNA is available, so the TRBD1 call from TCRdb remains unchecked. Germline loops: CDR1 MNHEY, CDR2 SMNVEV (reference sequence). This CDR3 contains 15 residues. Here the CDR3 reads CASSQSGGGGDGYTF.

This rearrangement joins TRBV2 to TRBJ2-2. CDR3 length: 14 amino acids. Germline lookup yields CDR1 SNHLY and CDR2 FYNNEI. CDR3 loop: CSSSVQTNTGELFF. Variable domain in full (rest from reference TRBV2 and TRBJ2-2): EPEVTQTPSHQVTQMGQEVILRCVPISNHLYFYWYRQILGQKVEFLVSFYNNEISEKSEIFDDQFSVERPDGSNFTLKIRSTKLEDSAMYFCSSSVQTNTGELFFGEGSRLTVL.

The chain employs TRBV6-5 and TRBJ2-1. Germline V gene lookup returns CDR1 MNHEY and CDR2 SVGAGI. The CDR3 is made up of 17 amino acids. CDR3 sequence reads: CASSYDGSSSSYNEQFF.

The rearrangement uses TRBV5-1 and TRBJ2-1. The germline V gene has CDR1 SGHRS and CDR2 YFSETQ. The CDR3 contains 13 residues. The CDR3 loop reads CASHLAQSDEQFF.

V gene TRBV3-1 combines with J gene TRBJ2-2. Germline V gene lookup returns CDR1 LGHDT and CDR2 YNNKEL (reference sequence). This CDR3 spans 15 amino acids. CDR3 loop: CASRTARQYTGELFF.

The chain combines TRBV5-6 with TRBJ2-5; TCRdb indicates TRBD2, and absent DNA this call remains unverified. This CDR3 comprises 16 residues. Germline values: CDR1 SGHDT, CDR2 YYEEEE. This CDR3 reads CASRLAGGSKQETQYF.

The chain recombines TRBV4-2 with TRBJ2-1; TCRdb reports TRBD2, a call that lacks DNA to check it against. Germline CDR1 and CDR2: LGHNA and YNFKEQ. The CDR3 loop spans 15 amino acids. CDR3 protein: CASQISGRGHNEQFF.

This chain links TRBV28 with TRBJ2-3. Germline V CDR1 and CDR2: MDHEN, SYDVKM. The CDR3 consists of 14 residues. The CDR3: CASSWGFSTDTQYF.

This chain joins TRBV5-4 and TRBJ1-6. Germline assignment: CDR1 SGHNT and CDR2 YYREEE (reference sequence). The CDR3 has 14 amino acids. This chain's CDR3 is CASSLGRSNSPLHF. The variable domain in full, with the rest retrieved from reference TRBV5-4 and TRBJ1-6, is ETGVTQSPTHLIKTRGQQVTLRCSSQSGHNTVSWYQQALGQGPQFIFQYYREEENGRGNFPPRFSGLQFPNYSSELNVNALELDDSALYLCASSLGRSNSPLHFGNGTRLTVT.

V and J are TRBV7-2 and TRBJ2-6; TCRdb designates TRBD2, a call that cannot be tested without DNA. The CDR3 is 14 amino acids. Looked up from germline, CDR1 is SGHTA and CDR2 is FQGNSA. CDR3 amino acids: CASQADAWANVLTF. Combining the CDR3 with reference TRBV7-2 and TRBJ2-6 gives the whole variable domain GAGVSQSPSNKVTEKGKDVELRCDPISGHTALYWYRQSLGQGLEFLIYFQGNSAPDKSGLPSDRFSAERTGGSVSTLTIQRTQQEDSAVYLCASQADAWANVLTFGAGSRLTVL.

This chain connects TRBV7-6 to TRBJ2-7; TCRdb's assignment of TRBD1 cannot be checked, as there is no DNA. The CDR3 extends over 15 amino acids. Germline V gene sequence: CDR1 SGHVS, CDR2 FNYEAQ. Here the CDR3 reads CASSPTGDRGLEQYF.

The chain recombines TRBV24-1 with TRBJ1-4. This CDR3 region has 13 residues. CDR1 is KGHDR and CDR2 is SFDVKD in the germline V gene. The CDR3 region is CATSAFPNEKLFF.

The rearrangement links TRBV12-3 or TRBV12-4 to TRBJ1-1. CDR3 size: 14 residues. CDR3 region: CASSFQATRTEAFF.

The CDR3 sequence: CASSDGQGASEAFF. The chain couples TRBV7-6 to TRBJ1-1; no DNA is available, so the TRBD1 call from TCRdb remains unchecked. The germline V gene encodes CDR1 SGHVS and CDR2 FNYEAQ. The CDR3 is 14 residues long.